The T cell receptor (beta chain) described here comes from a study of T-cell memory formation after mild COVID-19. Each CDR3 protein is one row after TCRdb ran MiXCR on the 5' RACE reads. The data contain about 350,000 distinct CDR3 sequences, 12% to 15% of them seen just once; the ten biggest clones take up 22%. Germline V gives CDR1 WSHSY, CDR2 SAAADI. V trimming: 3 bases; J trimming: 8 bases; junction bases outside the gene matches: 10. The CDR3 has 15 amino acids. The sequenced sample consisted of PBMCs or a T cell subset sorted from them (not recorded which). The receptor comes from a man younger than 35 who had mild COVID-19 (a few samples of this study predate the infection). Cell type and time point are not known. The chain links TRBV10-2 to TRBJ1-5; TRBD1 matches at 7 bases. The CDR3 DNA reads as TGCGCCAGCAGTGACGTCCAGGGGGGAGGGGAGCCCCAGCATTTT. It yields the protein CASSDVQGGGEPQHF.